The source of this T cell receptor (beta chain) is a study of shared clonotypes between healthy human individuals. On the study more broadly: Participating donors consisted of two women and a few men aged 18 to 49. The study, taken as a whole, reports: Clonotype sharing among donors likely depends on sequencing depth.

Terminally differentiated effector memory CD45RA+ cells were excluded by CCR7 positive selection of CD45RO-negative cells. The CDR3 loop spans 15 amino acids. Germline lookup yields CDR1 SEHNR and CDR2 FQNEAQ (reference sequence). Trimming pared 6 bases from V and 0 bases from J, leaving 12 bases between. Points on this clone: The antigen is unknown.

Sequencing was performed with immunoSEQ multiplex PCR; in TCRdb, only in-frame clones are kept and a portion is missing. The sample lists 560,000 or so clones, roughly 95% occurring once. The clonotype was recovered from a woman aged 25-40 years in good health. The J gene is TRBJ1-3, the V gene TRBV7-9; D gene uncertain. Source material: naive CD8+ T cells sorted from blood. The CDR3 coding sequence is TGTGCCAGCAGACCGAAAGGAAGCTCTGGAAACACCATATATTTT. Its translation: CASRPKGSSGNTIYF.